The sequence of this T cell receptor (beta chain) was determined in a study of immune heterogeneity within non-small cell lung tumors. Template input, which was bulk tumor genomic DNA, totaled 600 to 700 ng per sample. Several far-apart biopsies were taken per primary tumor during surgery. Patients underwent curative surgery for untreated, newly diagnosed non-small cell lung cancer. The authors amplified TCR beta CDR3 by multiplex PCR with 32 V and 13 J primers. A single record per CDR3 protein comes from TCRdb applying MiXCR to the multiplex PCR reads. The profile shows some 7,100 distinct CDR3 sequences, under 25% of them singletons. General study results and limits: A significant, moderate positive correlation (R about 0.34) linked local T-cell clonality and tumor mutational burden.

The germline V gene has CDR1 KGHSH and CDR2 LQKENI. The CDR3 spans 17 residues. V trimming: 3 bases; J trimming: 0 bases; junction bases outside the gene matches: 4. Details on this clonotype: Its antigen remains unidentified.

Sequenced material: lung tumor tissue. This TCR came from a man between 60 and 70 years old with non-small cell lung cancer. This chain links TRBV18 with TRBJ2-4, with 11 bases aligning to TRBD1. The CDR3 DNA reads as TGTGCCAGCTCACCGGCTGGACAGGGGGCAGCCAAAAACATTCAGTACTTC. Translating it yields CASSPAGQGAAKNIQYF. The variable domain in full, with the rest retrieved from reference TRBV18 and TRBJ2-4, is NAGVMQNPRHLVRRRGQEARLRCSPMKGHSHVYWYRQLPEEGLKFMVYLQKENIIDESGMPKERFSAEFPKEGPSILRIQQVVRGDSAAYFCASSPAGQGAAKNIQYFGAGTRLSVL.